This record covers a single T cell receptor (beta chain). No antigen is known for it. No much larger clone exists at a distance of one base, and base qualities are not known. In total, roughly 670 healthy bone marrow donors made up the cohort. At the time of sampling, every cohort member was nominally healthy, though immune exposures that went unrecorded were likely present. The donor was CMV seropositive and was included in the group of 300 or so seropositive cohort members. A peripheral blood sample was collected from each donor, and TCR beta sequencing was performed on peripheral blood mononuclear cells. The Qiagen DNeasy Blood Extraction Kit was used to extract genomic DNA from the blood cell samples. Library generation was performed with the immunoSEQ multiplex PCR assay. For the multiplex PCR, a mixture combining 60 forward primers for TCR Vbeta segments and 13 reverse primers for TCR Jbeta segments was used. A multiplex PCR assay on genomic DNA amplified the CDR3 region of rearranged TCR beta genes. The amplified TCR beta libraries were sequenced on the Illumina HiSeq System as 87-base-pair reads. The source study handled its data this way. In a later analysis, tens of millions of unique TCR beta chains were counted across the roughly 670 repertoires, and approximately 9.9 million of these chains were shared by at least two donors. Raw reads were error-corrected and collapsed into unique sequences with a nearest-neighbor algorithm that merged closely related sequences to remove PCR and sequencing errors. V, D and J gene segments were assigned by aligning CDR3 sequences to IMGT reference sequences. For a sequence to be retained, a match of at least six nucleotides to both a V gene segment and a J gene segment was required. A rearrangement counted as productive if the CDR3 had no stop codons and remained in frame with V and J, and every other rearrangement counted as non-productive. Following IMGT convention, CDR3 was defined as the stretch from the second conserved V-encoded cysteine to the conserved J-encoded phenylalanine. The earlier analysis of some 600 of the donors excluded sequences that lacked an unambiguous match to a single V gene segment. An earlier analysis of 587 of the donors called V segments functional above 56.7% productive rearrangements and segregating when the between-donor standard deviation exceeded 5%. To diagnose cytomegalovirus status from the catalog of TCR beta chain sequences, a statistical classification framework was built. A later analysis assigned V and J genes by comparing TCR nucleotide sequences with IMGT/GENE-DB human TR gene sequences. Using the TCRdist pipeline, a later analysis assigned CDR3 sequences along with most-parsimonious VDJ recombination scenarios. A later analysis defined each TCR beta chain by its CDR3 amino acid sequence plus V-gene family, and excluded reads lacking a unique V-gene family. A later analysis removed 550 to 700 highly shared, low-generation-probability nucleotide sequences to deal with suspected cross-contamination and a sequencing artifact. In a later analysis, a clonal expansion index was calculated for each public chain from normalized within-repertoire ranks of inferred template counts. In a later analysis, generation probabilities were computed using a VDJ recombination model fitted to out-of-frame rearrangements, and the results were checked against IGoR. Hypergeometric tests were used in a later analysis to score TCR-TCR, TCR-HLA and TCR-CMV co-occurrence, with a repertoire-size bias correction applied to the TCR pairs. A later analysis estimated false discovery rates by permuting HLA or CMV assignments 20 times. In a later analysis, co-occurring TCRs were grouped using DBSCAN, with TCRdist sequence similarity added in when clustering inside HLA-allele-positive subsets. Repertoires with fewer than 30,000 or more than 120,000 public chains were left out of co-occurrence clustering, as were roughly five repertoires with anomalous nucleotide sharing. Drawn from immuneACCESS, this table holds only the in-frame rearrangements with V and J called that TCRdb kept. Clones are partly lost; checked studies trace under half to an unresolved V gene and leave the rest unexplained. The D gene and trimming were derived from the DNA, and the V and J assignments and clone size from that table. The sample records about 160,000 clones, 85% of which are singletons. The leading ten clones occupy less than 2.5% of the sample.

V is reduced by 5 bases and J by 6 bases, leaving a spacing of 10 bases between them. According to the germline V gene (reference sequence), CDR1 reads SEHNR and CDR2 reads FQNEAQ. The CDR3, from cysteine to phenylalanine, totals 12 residues. The only DNA kept is the CDR3, 36 bases in frame from the first base. This specimen belongs to a study of cytomegalovirus exposure and HLA in healthy donors (dated by TCRdb to about 2017). Regarding the research as a whole: According to an earlier analysis of 587 of the donors, about 190 million T cells yielded 100 million or so unique TCR beta sequences and around 300 Gb of sequence data. An early release that covered some 630 HLA-typed donors contained 300 to 350 gigabases of sequencing data and some 87 million unique TCR sequences. The genetic ancestry cluster associated with self-reported Caucasian donors included about 81% of the 398 genotyped donors. The study aimed to test whether cataloging public T cell receptors could reveal signatures of past pathogen exposure. The study profiled the T cell repertoires of 500 to 800 subjects by immunosequencing and related them to cytomegalovirus serostatus. Besides the first cohort of around 700 subjects, a separate validation cohort made up of about 120 different subjects was used. To predict cytomegalovirus infection status, the study combined high-throughput TCR immunosequencing, statistical association of individual TCRs with disease status, and machine learning. A later analysis re-examined previously published TCR beta repertoires from 610 or so donors and added high-resolution HLA genotyping to investigate patterns of TCR occurrence. The later analysis used no new phenotypic data to find candidate immune exposures, relying instead on TCR beta sequences and their occurrence across donors. An earlier analysis of around 580 of the donors used high-throughput TCR beta sequencing to judge whether each TCR beta V gene segment behaved as functional or pseudogenic. Donor age, sex, ethnicity and CMV serostatus were compiled alongside the repertoire data. Genome-wide SNP genotypes for about three fifths of the roughly 670 donors were used in a later genetic analysis, which treated that subset as a discovery cohort. All discovery cohort repertoires had been generated on a single sequencing platform. HLA typing covered class I and class II loci at four-digit resolution. The number of typed donors differed by locus: about 620-630 for A, B, C, DRB1 and DQB1; 522 for DQA1; roughly 600 for DPA1; and some 430 for DPB1. Four to six DR-DQ haplotypes were handled as single units for association and clustering, since linkage in the cohort was strong. On average, roughly 240,000 unique TCR beta nucleotide sequences were sequenced per donor among a few hundred genotyped donors of the cohort, with about 19% of those sequences being non-productive. What the authors observed across the whole study: In a later genetic analysis, a missense DCLRE1C variant was associated with V-gene and J-gene trimming of TCR beta chains, and the association was replicated in an independent cohort. The classifier was reported to diagnose cytomegalovirus status with high specificity and sensitivity in both the original and validation cohorts. The authors suggested that the approach could potentially be extended to other disease states and immunological phenotypes. The sequencing pipeline was judged likely to have produced a cluster of highly shared sequence variants as a technical artifact. Linkage disequilibrium might explain the correlated functional status among segregating V segments, but an unknown experimental factor could not be ruled out. In an earlier analysis of some 640 of the donors, most TCR beta V segments were observed in productive rearrangements about 87% or about 30% of the time, broadly matching IMGT annotations. A later analysis found that most CMV-associated TCR beta chains appeared HLA-restricted, with HLA associations seemingly driven largely by CMV exposure. Immune exposure information for the cohort was limited to CMV serostatus. Because the 87-base-pair reads could not distinguish some IMGT-functional V segments, including TRBV6-2 and TRBV6-3, those segments were excluded. Specific HLA alleles were associated with 16,951 TCR beta sequences at a false discovery rate of 0.05 in a later analysis. In vitro tests confirmed that a few of the cytomegalovirus-associated TCR beta chains recognize cytomegalovirus antigens. A further reported finding was that TCR beta sequences accurately predicted the HLA-A and HLA-B alleles for most subjects in the first cohort. According to a later analysis, parvovirus B19, influenza, CMV and Epstein-Barr virus appeared linked to several top co-occurrence clusters. In a later genetic analysis, fewer N-insertions in productive TCRs were reported among donors in an Asian-associated ancestry cluster than the roughly 700-donor mean. This cohort had only TCR beta chains sequenced, and the lack of alpha or paired-chain data limited which features could be detected. Because counts were too low, roughly 16 rarely observed V segments, including chromosome 9 orphons, were left out of the earlier analysis of several hundred of the donors. In a later analysis, HLA-associated TCR beta chains showed more clonal expansion and lower generation probabilities than non-associated chains that were equally common. When HLA alleles, especially DR and DQ, strongly co-occurred, attributing TCR associations to individual alleles was difficult. According to a later analysis, TCR association rates differed among HLA loci, with DRB1 alleles showing the most associated TCRs and HLA-C alleles showing the fewest. The presence/absence analyses assumed that sequencing depth was roughly uniform across donors, and that assumption may not be true. HLA typing was unavailable for some donors at each locus, so association tests used only the typed subset. Most TCR sequences were observed very rarely across donors, whereas some public TCRs were present in many individuals. In the study, about 150 TCR beta chains were listed as associated with cytomegalovirus.

This receptor was obtained from a man between 18 and 29 years old in good health and CMV-seropositive. The V and J segments used are TRBV7-9 and TRBJ1-1; the D gene is perhaps TRBD1, from 5 matching bases. The sequenced sample consisted of PBMCs. For the CDR3, the sequence is CASSPGGAEAFF. The nucleotide sequence reads TGTGCCAGCAGCCCGGGGGGGGCTGAAGCTTTCTTT.